The source of this T cell receptor (beta chain) is a study of shared clonotypes between healthy human individuals. Study-wide findings and caveats: Donors were few, which limited the genetic and exposure-history diversity represented.

Concerning this clone: Its antigen is not known.

The junction had 15 bases not matched to a gene; V was cut back by 4 bases and J by 6 bases. The CDR3 has 18 residues. Per germline, CDR1 MGHRA and CDR2 YSYEKL. The repertoire was sequenced with immunoSEQ multiplex PCR; TCRdb's copy has only in-frame clones and lacks some. This sample carries roughly 2,000,000 clones, about 95% of them seen once, and the ten largest clones take more than 0.9%. In the naive CD8 group, cells lacked CD45RO and were positively selected for CCR7, so terminally differentiated effector memory CD45RA+ cells were left out. V and J are TRBV4-1 and TRBJ1-5, with 10 positions matching TRBD1. This receptor was obtained from a man between 18 and 35 years old in good health. The material sequenced was naive CD8+ T cells sorted from blood. The CDR3 is CASSPQEVRTGGTQPQHF. CDR3 DNA sequence: TGCGCCAGCAGCCCTCAGGAGGTCAGGACAGGGGGTACTCAGCCCCAGCATTTT.